Listed here are 23 T cell receptor beta chains from one sample, sequenced in a study of vaccination and CD4 T cells after COVID-19. Antigen specificity for these receptors is unknown. The treatment was: roughly 10-day PBMC culture with coronavirus spike peptide pools or control peptides (ViraFEST assay). Cultured CD4+ T cell DNA was sequenced using the Oncomine TCR Beta short-read assay. MiXCR was run by TCRdb on the PCR reads, yielding one entry per CDR3 protein. The sample holds approximately 15,000 distinct CDR3 sequences, about 60% seen once. The sequenced material came from CD4+ T cells from blood, cultured in vitro. All receptors come from a human donor who had recovered from COVID-19.

The V call is TRBV2, the J call TRBJ2-7; 7 bases match TRBD2. After removal of 7 bases from V and 4 bases from J, the junction contained 4 bases not matched to a gene. This CDR3 spans 12 amino acids. From germline, CDR1 is SNHLY and CDR2 FYNNEI. The CDR3 protein is CASTLARYEQYF. CDR3 nucleotide sequence: TGTGCCAGCACACTAGCGAGGTACGAGCAGTACTTC.

V usage is TRBV5-1 and J usage is TRBJ2-5; D uncertain. The CDR3 loop spans 14 amino acids. V lost 3 bases and J 4 bases, leaving 13 bases between the germline ends. The V gene's germline CDR1 is SGHRS and CDR2 YFSETQ. CDR3 sequence (DNA): TGCGCCAGCAGCTACTCCGTTGCTGGAGAGACCCAGTACTTC. Translated: CASSYSVAGETQYF.

This clonotype was seen a handful of times. The rearrangement joins TRBV30 to TRBJ1-2; TRBD1 agrees at 10 bases. The CDR3 contains 14 residues. V trimming: 3 bases; J trimming: 6 bases; junction bases outside the gene matches: 7. Germline values: CDR1 GTSNPN, CDR2 SVGIG (reference sequence). CDR3 loop: CAWRQTGGSHGYTF. Written as DNA, the CDR3 is TGTGCCTGGAGACAGACAGGGGGCAGTCATGGCTACACCTTC.

V is TRBV2 and J is TRBJ1-1; D perhaps matches TRBD1 (6 bases). CDR1 is SNHLY, CDR2 FYNNEI, per germline. The CDR3 runs to 14 residues. V lost 0 bases, J lost 11 bases, and 16 bases lay in between. The CDR3 loop is CASSEALVRGTAFF. Here the CDR3 DNA reads TGTGCCAGCAGTGAAGCGCTTGTGAGGGGGACGGCTTTCTTT. Full variable domain (remainder filled in from reference TRBV2 and TRBJ1-1): EPEVTQTPSHQVTQMGQEVILRCVPISNHLYFYWYRQILGQKVEFLVSFYNNEISEKSEIFDDQFSVERPDGSNFTLKIRSTKLEDSAMYFCASSEALVRGTAFFGQGTRLTVV.

There are a few counts of this clonotype. V is TRBV7-9 and J is TRBJ1-1; D may be TRBD1 (6 bases). The CDR3 extends over 16 amino acids. V was cut by 5 bases and J by 5 bases, with 21 bases left in between. Per the germline V gene, CDR1 is SEHNR and CDR2 is FQNEAQ (reference sequence). The CDR3 here is CASSNRDTIFGTEAFF. DNA for the CDR3: TGTGCCAGCAGCAACCGGGACACAATTTTTGGGACTGAAGCTTTCTTT.

The chain combines TRBV7-2 with TRBJ1-5; tentative D call: TRBD1 (6 bases). Per the germline V gene, CDR1 is SGHTA and CDR2 is FQGNSA. This CDR3 has 16 amino acids. The ends were cut back, 0 bases at V and 4 bases at J, with 13 bases in the middle. The CDR3 loop is CASSLAMGHPNQPQHF. As DNA, the CDR3 is TGTGCCAGCAGCTTAGCCATGGGACACCCTAATCAGCCCCAGCATTTT.

The chain links TRBV9 to TRBJ2-5, with D unresolved. Germline V gene data show CDR1 as SGDLS and CDR2 as YYNGEE. The CDR3 runs to 14 residues. The germline V and J ends were trimmed by 1 base and 5 bases, with 12 bases remaining between them. The CDR3 region is CASSVRSGGETQYF. The CDR3 DNA sequence: TGTGCCAGCAGCGTACGATCCGGTGGGGAGACCCAGTACTTC. The full variable domain, in which reference TRBV9 and TRBJ2-5 provide the parts outside the CDR3, is DSGVTQTPKHLITATGQRVTLRCSPRSGDLSVYWYQQSLDQGLQFLIQYYNGEERAKGNILERFSAQQFPDLHSELNLSSLELGDSALYFCASSVRSGGETQYFGPGTRLLVL.

The DNA for the CDR3 is TGTGCCACCAGTGATTCCGCAGAGACCCAGTACTTC. It encodes CATSDSAETQYF. J is TRBJ2-5 and V is TRBV24-1; D is unclear. CDR3 length equals 12 residues. The ends were cut back, 2 bases at V and 4 bases at J, with 4 bases in the middle. The V gene's germline CDR1 is KGHDR and CDR2 SFDVKD.

The chain couples TRBV5-1 to TRBJ1-5, with a possible D match to TRBD1 (6 bases). The ends were cut back, 1 base at V and 5 bases at J, with 13 bases in the middle. This CDR3 comprises 15 residues. Germline assignment: CDR1 SGHRS and CDR2 YFSETQ. CDR3 in amino acids: CASSLRPGEHQPQHF. The DNA of the CDR3 is TGCGCCAGCAGCTTGAGACCAGGGGAACATCAGCCCCAGCATTTT.

The genes are TRBV7-3 and TRBJ2-7; TRBD2 agrees at 7 bases. This CDR3 region has 16 residues. Germline-derived CDR1 and CDR2 are SGHTA and FQGTGA. With 5 bases clipped from V and 3 bases from J, the junction kept 13 bases outside the gene matches. The CDR3: CASSLNGWEGNYEQYF. The CDR3 region has the DNA TGTGCCAGCAGCCTAAACGGGTGGGAGGGTAACTACGAGCAGTACTTC.

This clonotype was picked up a small number of times. The chain has TRBV6-5 and TRBJ1-2; 7 nucleotides match TRBD1. CDR3 length equals 13 residues. V shed 2 bases and J 10 bases; nucleotides not matched to a gene: 7. Germline lookup yields CDR1 MNHEY and CDR2 SVGAGI. The CDR3 spells CASSYGGTELYTF. CDR3 sequence (DNA): TGTGCCAGCAGTTACGGGGGGACAGAACTCTACACCTTC.

The rearrangement joins TRBV2 to TRBJ2-1; D is ambiguous. This CDR3 is built from 11 residues. Germline assignment: CDR1 SNHLY and CDR2 FYNNEI. Trimming shortened V by 6 bases and J by 3 bases, and 3 bases separated the two germline ends. CDR3: CASRDYNEQFF. The CDR3 bases are TGTGCCAGCAGAGACTACAATGAGCAGTTCTTC.

By sample share, this clonotype is medium-sized. The chain is built from TRBV5-1 and TRBJ2-2, with TRBD2 identical over 11 bases. CDR3 length: 17 residues. The V gene's germline CDR1 is SGHRS and CDR2 YFSETQ. Trimming at V came to 4 bases and at J to 4 bases, leaving 9 bases not matched to a gene. Here the CDR3 DNA reads TGCGCCAGCAGCCCAACTAGCGGGAGTTTTGGCACCGGGGAGCTGTTTTTT. This encodes CASSPTSGSFGTGELFF.

The gene calls are TRBV20-1 and TRBJ2-7; 11 bases fit TRBD2. Per the germline V gene, CDR1 is DFQATT and CDR2 is SNEGSKA (reference sequence). The CDR3 contains 15 residues. V was pared by 1 base and J by 4 bases, with 6 bases of the junction left unmatched. The CDR3 reads CSARAASGRSYEQYF. CDR3 nucleotides: TGCAGTGCTAGAGCAGCTAGCGGGAGGTCTTACGAGCAGTACTTC.

The chain carries TRBV7-2 and TRBJ2-5; TRBD2 is a possible D gene (7 bases). The V end lost 5 bases, the J end lost 3 bases, and 25 bases lay between the germline ends. The CDR3 is 18 amino acids. Germline V gives CDR1 SGHTA, CDR2 FQGNSA. The chain's CDR3 is CASSPISWGGGHKETQYF. The CDR3 DNA reads TGTGCCAGCAGCCCAATCTCTTGGGGGGGGGGACATAAAGAGACCCAGTACTTC.

This chain joins TRBV27 and TRBJ2-5; perhaps D is TRBD1 or TRBD2 (6 bases each). Trimming left V 0 bases short and J 5 bases short, with 13 bases between. Germline CDR1 reads MNHEY; CDR2 reads SMNVEV (reference sequence). This CDR3 is built from 15 residues. The DNA for the CDR3 is TGTGCCAGCAGTTTATCCACGGGGGCGTTGGAGACCCAGTACTTC. It encodes CASSLSTGALETQYF.

The rearrangement joins TRBV30 to TRBJ1-5; D is unclear. Germline V gives CDR1 GTSNPN, CDR2 SVGIG (reference sequence). The CDR3 is made up of 17 amino acids. The V end was cut by 2 bases, the J end by 0 bases, with 17 bases between. CDR3 region: CAWSPGDVRYSNQPQHF. CDR3 nucleotides: TGTGCCTGGAGTCCCGGAGACGTCAGATATAGCAATCAGCCCCAGCATTTT. Full variable domain (missing parts from reference TRBV30 and TRBJ1-5): SQTIHQWPATLVQPVGSPLSLECTVEGTSNPNLYWYRQAAGRGLQLLFYSVGIGQISSEVPQNLSASRPQDRQFILSSKKLLLSDSGFYLCAWSPGDVRYSNQPQHFGDGTRLSIL.

In regard to this clonotype: An end of the junction differs from the germline gene, which may be a read error. The chain couples TRBV27 to TRBJ1-5, with 7 bases identical to TRBD1. Germline V gene data show CDR1 as MNHEY and CDR2 as SMNVEV (reference sequence). The CDR3 length is 15 residues. CDR3 in amino acids: CASSVSGGGNQSQHF. For the CDR3, the DNA is TGTGCCAGCAGTGTCTCAGGGGGTGGCAATCAGTCCCAGCATTTT.

This chain connects TRBV15 to TRBJ1-3, with D perhaps TRBD1 (6 bases). V lost 8 bases and J 3 bases, leaving 20 bases between the germline ends. The CDR3 is 16 amino acids. Germline CDR1 and CDR2: LNHNV and YYDKDF (reference sequence). The CDR3 region has the DNA TGTGCCACCGAGAGAAGGGGCAGGGGACGTGGAAACACCATATATTTT. Its translation: CATERRGRGRGNTIYF.

The rearrangement links TRBV12-3 or TRBV12-4 to TRBJ1-1; D might be TRBD1 (5 bases). V was trimmed by 5 bases and J by 1 base, leaving 17 bases between them. The CDR3 spans 16 residues. The CDR3 is CASSDTRGVWNTEAFF. For the CDR3, the DNA is TGTGCCAGCAGTGATACGAGGGGTGTTTGGAACACTGAAGCTTTCTTT.

This chain connects TRBV20-1 to TRBJ2-1, with D maybe TRBD1 (6 bases). CDR1 is DFQATT and CDR2 is SNEGSKA in the germline V gene (reference sequence). Trimming cost V 4 bases and J 5 bases, with 12 bases left between them. This CDR3 has 13 amino acids. The CDR3 reads CSATQGSHNEQFF. As DNA, the CDR3 is TGCAGTGCTACTCAGGGGTCCCACAATGAGCAGTTCTTC.

In its sample, this clonotype was seen a few times. The J gene is TRBJ1-2, the V gene TRBV6-5; a possible D gene is TRBD1 (5 bases). V lost 2 bases, J lost 3 bases, and 10 bases lay in between. The germline V gene has CDR1 MNHEY and CDR2 SVGAGI. This CDR3 has 14 amino acids. The CDR3 DNA is TGTGCCAGCAGTTACAGGGGAGTAGACTATGGCTACACCTTC. It translates to CASSYRGVDYGYTF.

A few counts support this clonotype. The chain joins TRBV20-1 to TRBJ1-1; D is possibly TRBD1 (6 bases). Looked up from germline, CDR1 is DFQATT and CDR2 is SNEGSKA (reference sequence). Trimming took off 0 bases at V and 0 bases at J, with 14 bases between the two ends. This CDR3 comprises 16 residues. The CDR3 coding sequence is TGCAGTGCTAGAGATAGAGACACAGGGCTGAACACTGAAGCTTTCTTT. The encoded protein is CSARDRDTGLNTEAFF.